Given below is one T cell receptor (beta chain) in context. This entry comes from a study of blood T cell repertoires in COVID-19. Study at large: The origin of the acute and convalescent COVID-19 samples was the United States, Italy and Spain. The cDNA or gDNA used as material had been derived from T cells, B-cell-depleted T cells, or PBMCs.

Seattle patient enrollment occurred during active infection, with longitudinal follow-up thereafter. In the original processing: Nucleated cell number was recorded as an estimate derived from reference gene primer amplification. Assay: immunoSEQ multiplex PCR; the TCRdb copy retains only in-frame clones and omits some. V and J calls and clone size are those listed in that table; D and trimming were worked out from the DNA. Among 200,000 to 250,000 clones listed, around 85% were seen once. Germline V gene lookup returns CDR1 MNHEY and CDR2 SMNVEV (reference sequence). The CDR3 extends over 16 amino acids. Trimming took 6 bases from V and 3 from J; bases not matched to a gene: 11.

The chain links TRBV27 to TRBJ2-3, with 8 nucleotides matching TRBD2. Material for sequencing was peripheral blood. This clonotype was sampled from a woman aged 70 to 79 with COVID-19, enrolled during active disease. CDR3 sequence (DNA): TGTGCCAGCAGCGGCCTTATGCGGGGGGTAACAGATACGCAGTATTTT. Translation: CASSGLMRGVTDTQYF.